This TCR beta chain was identified in a study of cytomegalovirus exposure and HLA in healthy donors. The PCR contained 60 Vbeta and 13 Jbeta primers. Profiled with immunoSEQ multiplex PCR; TCRdb holds only in-frame clones, not every one. The data hold some 200,000 clones, with more than 75% observed a single time. The CDR3 is 15 amino acids. Germline values: CDR1 LNHDA, CDR2 SQIVND (reference sequence). Germline trimming cut 3 bases from V and 8 bases from J; bases unmatched to any gene: 7. This clone appeared a single time. V gene TRBV19 combines with J gene TRBJ1-2, with TRBD1 matching over 12 bases. The source material was PBMCs. The receptor's source is a woman aged 50 to 60 in good health and CMV-seropositive. CDR3 nucleotides: TGTGCCAGTAGTATCCCGGGACAGGGGGCGCGAGGCTACACCTTC. It encodes CASSIPGQGARGYTF.